These T cell receptor beta chains were read from a single sample in a study of blood T cells in healthy people across ages. TCRdb called the 5' RACE reads again in MiXCR, with one record for every CDR3 protein. The sample carries around 1.7 million distinct CDR3 sequences, about 28% recorded once. Sequencing used blood. Every receptor here comes from a woman aged 25 to 45 in good health. The CDR3 runs from the conserved cysteine through the conserved F or W.

v_call	cdr3_length	j_call	cdr3_aa
TRBV7-2	14	TRBJ2-7	CASSPTGLGYEQYF
TRBV10-3	14	TRBJ1-1	CASRAEGALSKAFF
TRBV7-2	16	TRBJ2-1	CASSRLAGGLLVEQFF
TRBV7-2	16	TRBJ2-1	CASSLVGGGVYNEQFF
TRBV5-1	13	TRBJ1-2	CASSEDGDYGYTF
TRBV7-3	15	TRBJ2-3	CASSRAPRSTDTQYF
TRBV7-2	13	TRBJ2-5	CASSWRARETQYF
TRBV5-1	13	TRBJ2-3	CASSLETRDTQYF
TRBV7-2	16	TRBJ2-7	CASSGRDRGLYYEQYF
TRBV20-1	14	TRBJ2-7	CSARDPKGTYEQYF
TRBV5-1	18	TRBJ2-7	CASRRGDPRTLYSYGQYF
TRBV5-1	14	TRBJ2-1	CASSITGGLDEQFF
TRBV12-3/TRBV12-4	17	TRBJ1-5	CASSPGTGPYSNQPQHF
TRBV20-1	14	TRBJ2-3	CSALRDARPDTQYF
TRBV4-2	18	TRBJ2-5	CASSQDNVRGQGSNEQYF
TRBV5-1	15	TRBJ2-5	CASSSLGGVQETQYF
TRBV7-2	14	TRBJ1-2	CASSLLHSNYGYTF
TRBV5-1	13	TRBJ2-7	CASSYGHTYEQYF
TRBV3-1	15	TRBJ1-2	CASSSRDRKNYGYTF
TRBV12-3/TRBV12-4	15	TRBJ2-5	CASSPGPPKEETQYF
TRBV10-3	18	TRBJ2-3	CAISETSGGRASTDTQYF
TRBV29-1	17	TRBJ1-1	CSVSPLPDRVKNTEAFF
TRBV6-1	14	TRBJ1-4	CASSEGGTGEKLFF
TRBV5-1	17	TRBJ2-6	CASSSGTGGAGANVLTF
TRBV20-1	9	TRBJ1-2	CSARGGHTF
TRBV15	15	TRBJ2-5	CATSGQAGVQETQYF
TRBV20-1	15	TRBJ2-5	CSAREGSGGWETQYF
TRBV10-2	14	TRBJ2-7	CASSRDRGDHEQYF
TRBV18	14	TRBJ2-7	CASSPWDRGYEQYF
TRBV29-1	11	TRBJ1-1	CSGRAATEAFF
TRBV7-6	14	TRBJ2-1	CASSLDVSYNEQFF
TRBV28	14	TRBJ2-1	CASKRLAGVYEQFF
TRBV11-1	16	TRBJ1-1	CASSSGTGAKGTEAFF
TRBV21-1	15	TRBJ2-7	CVSSDTGTDRYEQYF
TRBV24-1	15	TRBJ2-1	CATSTVSAPRDEQFF
TRBV11-2	15	TRBJ1-1	CASSPTGSGGFSAFF
TRBV24-1	13	TRBJ1-2	CATSDNSGRGYTF
TRBV28	14	TRBJ2-7	CASIQGTSGYEQYF
TRBV12-3/TRBV12-4	16	TRBJ1-2	CASSLAEFDTNYGYTF
TRBV27	16	TRBJ1-2	CASSHEGTGNRNGYTF
TRBV18	11	TRBJ2-3	CASSSSDTRYF
TRBV5-5	15	TRBJ2-2	CASNVGSGNAGELFF
TRBV24-1	14	TRBJ2-1	CATPLGGRRSEQFF
TRBV27	14	TRBJ2-1	CASSLWASRDEQFF
TRBV29-1	15	TRBJ1-1	CSVGGQGVRSTEAFF
TRBV20-1	16	TRBJ1-1	CSARGQGKGRGTEAFF
TRBV6-6	14	TRBJ1-6	CASSRGEVNSPLHF
TRBV18	15	TRBJ2-5	CASSPPGGAKETQYF
TRBV2	15	TRBJ2-1	CASTILAGLYNEQFF
TRBV20-1	18	TRBJ2-1	CSVPTGTSGENLYNEQFF
TRBV10-3	14	TRBJ1-3	CAISELGSGNTIYF
TRBV7-2	16	TRBJ2-5	CASSSGLAGVGETQYF
TRBV24-1	14	TRBJ2-1	CATSVRGRGDEQFF
TRBV20-1	13	TRBJ2-1	CSARAGGSYEQFF
TRBV7-6	13	TRBJ1-6	CASSLENNSPLHF
TRBV4-1	16	TRBJ2-2	CASSQPLTDNTGELFF
TRBV29-1	15	TRBJ2-3	CSVVSGAHSTDTQYF
TRBV12-3/TRBV12-4	16	NA	CASSLRGMRYPCEQYF
TRBV28	14	TRBJ1-5	CASRTAGAGQPQHF